Listed here is a single T cell receptor beta chain. In the original workflow: How many nucleated cells were present was estimated from reference gene primer amplification. Repertoires were generated with immunoSEQ multiplex PCR, while TCRdb's copy carries only in-frame clones and drops some. V and J calls and clone size are those listed in that table; D and trimming were worked out from the DNA. The sample has a few hundred thousand clones, 75% to 90% seen once; the top ten hold roughly 8%. The data belong to a study of blood T cell repertoires in COVID-19. The V gene's germline CDR1 is MNHEY and CDR2 SVGAGI. V was clipped by 5 bases and J by 6 bases; unmatched bases: 8. The CDR3 extends over 14 amino acids.

The V call is TRBV6-5, the J call TRBJ1-1; 8 bases align to TRBD1. The TCR comes from a woman aged 80 or over with COVID-19, enrolled during active disease. Sequenced: peripheral blood. This chain's CDR3 is CASSRSSGQAEAFF. CDR3 coding DNA: TGTGCCAGCAGTCGTTCCTCGGGACAGGCTGAAGCTTTCTTT.